This TCR beta chain appears in the sequencing data of a study of T cell responses to AZD1222 COVID-19 vaccine. Findings of the study overall: Repertoire sampling occurred only after the peak T cell response.

Sequencing used immunoSEQ multiplex PCR; TCRdb keeps in-frame clones, though not all of them. The sample gives fewer than 150,000 clones, under 95% of which show up once; under 4% is in the top ten. Points on this clone: Antigen: not known.

Germline loops: CDR1 SGHVS, CDR2 FQNEAQ. Trimming left V 0 bases short and J 0 bases short, with 17 bases between. The CDR3 has 18 amino acids. This chain uses TRBV7-8 with TRBJ1-1; D call uncertain. The sequencing used peripheral blood, collected on day 0 of AZD1222 vaccination. This sequence was found in an adult in good health. In nucleotides, the CDR3 is TGTGCCAGCAGCTTAGCCTTTCGGGGTAGGAGATTGAACACTGAAGCTTTCTTT. It is translated as CASSLAFRGRRLNTEAFF.